The source of this T cell receptor beta chain is a study of beta chain features in type 1 diabetes. Investigators reverse transcribed all isolated RNA, so they sequenced expressed TCRB transcripts. Produced via immunoSEQ multiplex PCR; TCRdb's table is partial and in-frame only. The sample records hundreds of thousands of clones, around 14% being singletons. CDR3 length equals 14 residues. Trimming removed 5 bases at V and 0 bases at J, with 9 bases between. CDR1 and CDR2 (germline): SEHNR, FQNEAQ (reference sequence). Study observations and caveats: It was not settled here whether HLA type affects TCRB rearrangement.

This clone was seen more than once but under ten times. The antigen is unknown. This receptor was taken from a man aged 30 to 39 in good health. Source material: naive CD4+ T cells from blood. V usage is TRBV7-9 and J usage is TRBJ2-3; D call uncertain. CDR3 sequence reads: CASSPSLSTDTQYF. CDR3 coding DNA: TGTGCCAGCAGCCCCTCTCTGAGCACAGATACGCAGTATTTT. Full variable domain (remainder filled in from reference TRBV7-9 and TRBJ2-3): DTGVSQNPRHKITKRGQNVTFRCDPISEHNRLYWYRQTLGQGPEFLTYFQNEAQLEKSRLLSDRFSAERPKGSFSTLEIQRTEQGDSAMYLCASSPSLSTDTQYFGPGTRLTVL.